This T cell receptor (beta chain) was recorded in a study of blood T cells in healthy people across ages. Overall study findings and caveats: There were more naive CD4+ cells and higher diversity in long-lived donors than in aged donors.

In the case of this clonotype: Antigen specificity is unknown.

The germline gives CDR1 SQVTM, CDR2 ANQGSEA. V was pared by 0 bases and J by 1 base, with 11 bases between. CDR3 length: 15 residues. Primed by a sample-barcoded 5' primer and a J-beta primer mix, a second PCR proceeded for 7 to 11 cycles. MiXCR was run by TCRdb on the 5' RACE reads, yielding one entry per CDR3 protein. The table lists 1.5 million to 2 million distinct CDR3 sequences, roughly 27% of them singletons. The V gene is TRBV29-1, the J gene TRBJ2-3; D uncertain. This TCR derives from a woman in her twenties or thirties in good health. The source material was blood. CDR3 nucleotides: TGCAGCGTTGAAGATTCCCGGGCCGGCACAGATACGCAGTATTTT. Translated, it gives CSVEDSRAGTDTQYF.